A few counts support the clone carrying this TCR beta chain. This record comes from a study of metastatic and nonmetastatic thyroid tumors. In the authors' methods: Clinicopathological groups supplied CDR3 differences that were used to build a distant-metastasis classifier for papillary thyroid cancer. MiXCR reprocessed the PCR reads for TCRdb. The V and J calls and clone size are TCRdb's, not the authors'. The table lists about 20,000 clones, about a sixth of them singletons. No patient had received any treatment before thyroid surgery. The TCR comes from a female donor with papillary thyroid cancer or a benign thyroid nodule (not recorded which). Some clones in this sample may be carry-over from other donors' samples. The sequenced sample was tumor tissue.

The CDR3 region is CASSRTANTEAFF. In nucleotides, the CDR3 is TGTGCCAGCAGTCGGACAGCTAACACTGAAGCTTTCTTT. The V and J genes are TRBV6-4 and TRBJ1-1, with D perhaps TRBD1 (6 bases). The germline V and J ends were trimmed by 5 bases and 2 bases, with 9 bases remaining between them. CDR1 is MRHNA and CDR2 is SNTAGT in the germline V gene. This CDR3 is built from 13 residues.